Presented here are 21 T cell receptor beta chains from one specimen sequenced in a study of shared clonotypes between healthy human individuals. Naive CD8 cells were CD45RO-negative, positively selected for CCR7, excluding terminally differentiated effector memory CD45RA+ cells. Method: immunoSEQ multiplex PCR; TCRdb's copy keeps in-frame clones and lacks some. The data show approximately 2,200,000 clones, just over 90% seen once. Sequenced sample: naive CD8+ T cells from PBMCs. The receptor set was obtained from a man aged 18 to 29 in good health. Some clones in this sample may be carry-over from other donors' samples.

This clone appeared once. The gene calls are TRBV27 and TRBJ1-5; D not certain. V was shortened by 3 bases and J by 4 bases, with 10 bases between the two germline ends. Germline V CDR1 and CDR2: MNHEY, SMNVEV (reference sequence). The CDR3 has 14 amino acids. In DNA, the CDR3 is TGTGCCAGCAGTTTTCGGGCAGCGAATCAGCCCCAGCATTTT. It encodes CASSFRAANQPQHF.

The J gene is TRBJ2-4, the V gene TRBV13, with 12 bases that match TRBD2. CDR3 length: 15 amino acids. J was trimmed by 3 bases and V by 4 bases; bases with no gene match: 1. Germline V lookup: CDR1 PRHDT, CDR2 FYEKMQ (reference sequence). This CDR3 is CASSSGLAGKNIQYF. In DNA form, the CDR3 reads TGTGCCAGCAGCTCGGGACTAGCGGGCAAAAACATTCAGTACTTC. Variable domain in full (rest from reference TRBV13 and TRBJ2-4): AAGVIQSPRHLIKEKRETATLKCYPIPRHDTVYWYQQGPGQDPQFLISFYEKMQSDKGSIPDRFSAQQFSDYHSELNMSSLELGDSALYFCASSSGLAGKNIQYFGAGTRLSVL.

This chain joins TRBV12-5 and TRBJ1-5; no clear D. Trimming removed 1 base from V and 8 bases from J, with 9 bases in between. The CDR3 runs 13 residues. CDR1 and CDR2 from the germline V gene are LGHNT and FRNRAP. Written as DNA, the CDR3 is TGTGCTAGTGGTTTGGGCGGGATGGAGCCCCAGCATTTT. It yields the protein CASGLGGMEPQHF.

V is TRBV6-1 and J is TRBJ1-1; perhaps TRBD1 as D (5 bases). Trimming took 6 bases from V and 11 from J, leaving 19 bases between them. The CDR3 totals 13 residues. Germline V CDR1 and CDR2: MNHNS, SASEGT. The CDR3 region is CASRASRGVQAFF. CDR3 coding DNA: TGTGCCAGCAGAGCCTCACGGGGGGTACAGGCTTTCTTT.

The chain links TRBV29-1 to TRBJ2-3, with 7 bases lining up with TRBD1. The CDR3 has 15 residues. Germline CDR1 reads SQVTM; CDR2 reads ANQGSEA. With 0 bases clipped from V and 0 bases from J, the junction kept 3 bases outside the gene matches. Here the CDR3 reads CSVEEGDSSTDTQYF. The CDR3 DNA sequence: TGCAGCGTTGAAGAGGGGGACAGCAGCACAGATACGCAGTATTTT.

This chain links TRBV13 with TRBJ1-4; TRBD1 might be the D (6 bases). V lost 3 bases, J lost 12 bases, and 11 bases lay in between. Germline V gene lookup returns CDR1 PRHDT and CDR2 FYEKMQ (reference sequence). This CDR3 has 12 residues. The CDR3 reads CASSFQGQELFF. CDR3 sequence (DNA): TGTGCCAGCAGCTTTCAGGGGCAGGAACTGTTTTTT.

A word on this clone: The same CDR3 can be traced to other DNA sequences in this sample. The rearrangement links TRBV28 to TRBJ2-2; 10 nucleotides agree with TRBD1. V shed 5 bases and J 7 bases; nucleotides not matched to a gene: 4. Germline V lookup: CDR1 MDHEN, CDR2 SYDVKM. The CDR3 runs 14 residues. CDR3 nucleotides: TGTGCCAGCAGTCCGACAGGGGGCGGCGGGGAGCTGTTTTTT. It is translated as CASSPTGGGGELFF.

V is TRBV7-2 and J is TRBJ2-5; 11 bases map to TRBD2. The CDR3 length is 16 residues. The V segment lost 5 bases and the J segment 5 bases; nucleotides outside the gene matches: 10. The germline CDR1 and CDR2 sequences are SGHTA and FQGNSA. Here the CDR3 DNA reads TGTGCCAGCAGCCTGGCGGGAGGGACTAGCGGCGAGACCCAGTACTTC. Protein product: CASSLAGGTSGETQYF.

The CDR3 sequence: CASSFSREGAGNTIYF. In nucleotides, the CDR3 is TGTGCCAGCAGCTTTTCAAGGGAGGGGGCTGGAAACACCATATATTTT. The V gene is TRBV7-8, the J gene TRBJ1-3, with a tentative D call TRBD1 (6 bases). Germline-derived CDR1 and CDR2 are SGHVS and FQNEAQ. This CDR3 region has 16 residues. Deletions cut 3 bases from V and 2 bases from J, with 14 bases between.

This clone was detected only once. The chain recombines TRBV28 with TRBJ2-2; 9 bases align to TRBD1. With V trimmed by 10 bases and J by 2 bases, 5 bases remained unmatched. Germline V gene lookup returns CDR1 MDHEN and CDR2 SYDVKM. This CDR3 contains 14 residues. The CDR3: CATHRGHNTGELFF. The DNA for the CDR3 is TGTGCCACCCACAGGGGGCATAACACCGGGGAGCTGTTTTTT. Variable domain in full (rest from reference TRBV28 and TRBJ2-2): DVKVTQSSRYLVKRTGEKVFLECVQDMDHENMFWYRQDPGLGLRLIYFSYDVKMKEKGDIPEGYSVSREKKERFSLILESASTNQTSMYLCATHRGHNTGELFFGEGSRLTVL.

This clone occurred once. The chain is built from TRBV9 and TRBJ2-7; 8 bases map to TRBD1. Trimming removed 0 bases from V and 9 bases from J; junction bases left unmatched: 14. CDR3 length equals 16 residues. CDR1 and CDR2 (germline): SGDLS, YYNGEE. This CDR3 reads CASSVGDRGISNGQYF. Written as DNA, the CDR3 is TGTGCCAGCAGCGTAGGAGACAGGGGTATTAGCAACGGGCAGTACTTC.

This clone was picked up one time. The CDR3 DNA is TGTGCCAGCAGCCAAGGTTTAGGGGGTCAGCCCCAGCATTTT. This codes for CASSQGLGGQPQHF. The rearrangement links TRBV14 to TRBJ1-5, with a tentative D call TRBD1 (6 bases). The germline V gene has CDR1 SGHDN and CDR2 FVKESK. The length of the CDR3 is 14 residues. V was shortened by 1 base and J by 6 bases, with 10 bases between the two germline ends.

V gene TRBV5-1 combines with J gene TRBJ1-5, with 8 bases matching TRBD1. The germline V gene has CDR1 SGHRS and CDR2 YFSETQ. With V trimmed by 2 bases and J by 5 bases, 9 bases remained unmatched. This CDR3 has 16 amino acids. CDR3 in DNA: TGCGCCAGCAGCTTTTACCCGGGACAGGAATATCAGCCCCAGCATTTT. Protein sequence: CASSFYPGQEYQPQHF.

This rearrangement joins TRBV10-1 to TRBJ2-7; D is possibly TRBD2 (5 bases). The CDR3 extends over 9 amino acids. Per the germline V gene, CDR1 is WNHNN and CDR2 is SYGVQD (reference sequence). Trimming stripped 9 bases from V and 6 bases from J, with 6 bases between. The CDR3 is CARRAEQYF. In nucleotides, the CDR3 is TGCGCCAGGCGGGCCGAGCAGTACTTC.

This chain joins TRBV9 and TRBJ1-2, with 12 bases lining up with TRBD1. Germline lookup yields CDR1 SGDLS and CDR2 YYNGEE. V lost 7 bases and J lost 4; bases outside the gene matches: 8. The CDR3 runs 15 residues. CDR3 region: CASEGTGGSGYGYTF. The CDR3 DNA sequence: TGTGCCAGCGAGGGGACAGGGGGCAGCGGCTATGGCTACACCTTC.

This chain joins TRBV9 and TRBJ1-3; TRBD1 might be the D (5 bases). V was clipped by 4 bases and J by 4 bases, with 15 bases between them. Germline V CDR1 and CDR2: SGDLS, YYNGEE. This CDR3 region has 15 residues. CDR3 nucleotide sequence: TGTGCCAGCAGCCCAGGGTCCTCCCCGGGAAACACCATATATTTT. Translated, it gives CASSPGSSPGNTIYF.

V gene TRBV4-2 combines with J gene TRBJ2-5, with a possible D match to TRBD2 (6 bases). Germline CDR1 and CDR2: LGHNA and YNFKEQ. Deletions cut 3 bases from V and 5 bases from J, with 16 bases between. The CDR3 has 15 amino acids. Here the CDR3 reads CASSHGGPGLETQYF. The CDR3 region has the DNA TGTGCCAGCAGCCACGGGGGTCCAGGGCTGGAGACCCAGTACTTC.

The rearrangement uses TRBV13 and TRBJ1-2; D unclear. The germline V gene encodes CDR1 PRHDT and CDR2 FYEKMQ (reference sequence). The CDR3 length is 14 residues. Between the trimmed V and J ends, which lost 5 bases and 0 bases, there was a span of 10 bases. The CDR3 bases are TGTGCCAGCAGCCACGGACGAACTAACTATGGCTACACCTTC. This encodes CASSHGRTNYGYTF.

The J gene is TRBJ2-3, the V gene TRBV13; 7 bases map to TRBD2. This CDR3 spans 14 amino acids. With V trimmed by 4 bases and J by 5 bases, 6 bases remained unmatched. CDR1 and CDR2 from the germline V gene are PRHDT and FYEKMQ (reference sequence). The CDR3 DNA reads TGTGCCAGCAGCTCACTAGCGTTCGGAGATACGCAGTATTTT. It specifies CASSSLAFGDTQYF.

The CDR3 reads CASSEVDLLYPPQHF. Written as DNA, the CDR3 is TGTGCCAGCAGTGAAGTGGACCTCCTCTATCCGCCCCAGCATTTT. The gene calls are TRBV6-1 and TRBJ1-5; D is undetermined. The V gene lost 1 base and the J gene lost 9 bases, with 16 bases spanning the gap. This CDR3 is 15 amino acids long. The germline gives CDR1 MNHNS, CDR2 SASEGT.

Concerning this clone itself: This same CDR3 is encoded by further DNA sequences in the sample. This chain connects TRBV28 to TRBJ2-3; 12 bases line up with TRBD2. V gave up 5 bases and J gave up 2 bases; unmatched junction bases: 5. Germline V gene sequence: CDR1 MDHEN, CDR2 SYDVKM. This CDR3 contains 16 residues. CDR3 bases: TGTGCCAGCAGTCCTCTAGCGGGAGGGCTCACAGATACGCAGTATTTT. Translation: CASSPLAGGLTDTQYF.